This is a list of T cell receptor beta chains from one sample in a study of T cells in Graves' hyperthyroidism and ophthalmopathy. MiXCR, run by TCRdb on the multiplex PCR reads, gives a single entry per CDR3 protein. The profile shows 550,000 to 700,000 distinct CDR3 sequences, about 43% of them singletons. The sequenced sample consisted of peripheral blood or thyroid tissue (not recorded which). The receptors stem from an adult woman with Graves' disease, either hyperthyroidism or ophthalmopathy (not recorded which). CDR3s include the opening cysteine and the closing phenylalanine or tryptophan. The D gene is left open where the match is weak. Rows give clone size only sometimes, using once, few, many, or a class for an expanded clone.

>TRBV20-1|NA|NA|TRBJ1-2
TGCAGTGCTAGAGCATTGGGGGCCGGTGGCTACACCTTC
CSARALGAGGYTF
>TRBV14|NA|NA|TRBJ2-3
TGTGCCAGCAGCCGAGCGAGCGCGAGCACAGATACGCAGTATTTT
CASSRASASTDTQYF
>TRBV7-3|NA|TRBD2|TRBJ2-7
TGTGCCAGCCTTCCTCGGGGGGGTGGAAGCTACGAGCAGTGCTTC
CASLPRGGGSYEQCF
>TRBV12-3/TRBV12-4|many|NA|TRBJ1-5
TGTGCCAGCAGTTTGCCCGTTACCAATCAGCCCCAGCATTTT
CASSLPVTNQPQHF
>TRBV12-3/TRBV12-4|NA|TRBD1|TRBJ1-5
TGTGCCAGCAGTTTTCAGGGACAGGGTGGTCAGCCCCAGCATTTT
CASSFQGQGGQPQHF
>TRBV20-1|many|NA|TRBJ2-2
TGCAGTGCTAGAGATCCGGCTGGGGCCGGGGAGCTGTTTTTT
CSARDPAGAGELFF
>TRBV30|NA|TRBD1|TRBJ2-2
TGTGCCTGGAACAGGGGGCGGGACGGGGAGCTGTTTTTT
CAWNRGRDGELFF
>TRBV20-1|many|TRBD1|TRBJ1-5
TGCAGTGCTTCTTATGACAGGGATCAGCCCCAGCATTTT
CSASYDRDQPQHF
>TRBV19|once|NA|TRBJ1-1
TGTGCCAGTATCCCACAGGGATGGGGCACTGAAGCTTTCTTT
CASIPQGWGTEAFF
>TRBV6-5|many|TRBD2|TRBJ2-5
TGTGCCAGCAGTCCGGGACTAGCGGGAGTGATGGAGACCCAGTACTTC
CASSPGLAGVMETQYF
>TRBV29-1|NA|NA|TRBJ1-1
TGCAGCGTTAACCGACAGGACACTGAAGCTTTCTTT
CSVNRQDTEAFF
>TRBV7-9|NA|TRBD1|TRBJ1-4
TGTGCCAGCAGGGGGACAGGGGAAGAAAAACTGTTTTTT
CASRGTGEEKLFF
>TRBV6-1|many|NA|TRBJ2-7
TGTGCCAGCAGTGAATGGGGGGACAGTAACTACGAGCAGTACTTC
CASSEWGDSNYEQYF
>TRBV7-6|many|TRBD2|TRBJ2-2
TGTGCCAGCAGCACCAGGACTAGCGGCACCGGGGAGCTGTTTTTT
CASSTRTSGTGELFF
>TRBV24-1|NA|TRBD1|TRBJ2-5
TGTGCCACCAGGGACAGGGCCATCGAGCCCCAGTACTTC
CATRDRAIEPQYF
>TRBV15|NA|TRBD2|TRBJ2-5
TGTGCCACCAGTCTGACTAGCGGGAGAGATCGGCACCAGGAGACCCAGTACTTC
CATSLTSGRDRHQETQYF
>TRBV7-2|many|NA|TRBJ1-1
TGTGCCAGCAGGGGGAGGGGGTTCAACACTGAAGCTTTCTTT
CASRGRGFNTEAFF
>TRBV9|NA|TRBD2|TRBJ2-7
TGTGCCAGCAGCCTCCGGCGGGGACTAGCGGGAGTTGAGCAGTACTTC
CASSLRRGLAGVEQYF
>TRBV2|many|NA|TRBJ1-1
TGTGCCAGCATCCTTGAGATGAACACTGAAGCTTTCTTT
CASILEMNTEAFF
>TRBV29-1|NA|NA|TRBJ1-2
TGCAGCGTTCTGGAACAGGGTGGTGCTAACTATGGCTACACCTTC
CSVLEQGGANYGYTF
>TRBV20-1|NA|NA|TRBJ1-2
TGCAGTACTCCCCGCCCCCCGAACTATGGCTACACCTTC
CSTPRPPNYGYTF
>TRBV4-3|NA|TRBD1|TRBJ2-7
TGCGCCAGCAGCCATGGACAGGCCGGCTACGAGCAGTACTTC
CASSHGQAGYEQYF
>TRBV10-3|NA|NA|TRBJ1-6
TGTGCCATCAAGGACCTGAATTCACCCCTCCACTTT
CAIKDLNSPLHF
>TRBV7-3|many|NA|TRBJ2-5
TGTGCCAGCAGCCCCGGCCTACAAGAGACCCAGTACTTC
CASSPGLQETQYF
>TRBV14|many|TRBD1|TRBJ2-2
TGTGCCAGCAGCCCCCGGGACAGGGAATACACCGGGGAGCTGTTTTTT
CASSPRDREYTGELFF
>TRBV7-9|NA|NA|TRBJ2-3
TGTGCCAGCAGCTTAGGCTTCAGCACAGATACGCGGTATTTT
CASSLGFSTDTRYF
>TRBV15|once|NA|TRBJ1-2
TGTGCCACCAGCAGAGGGCAGATCGAGCGATCTAACTATGGCTACACCTTC
CATSRGQIERSNYGYTF
>TRBV7-3|once|NA|TRBJ1-1
TGTGCCAGCAGCTTAATTGCGGGGGTGGGCACTGAAGCTTTCTTT
CASSLIAGVGTEAFF
>TRBV5-1|many|TRBD2|TRBJ2-7
TGCGCCAGCAGCTTCGGGACTACTTCCTACGAGCAGTACTTC
CASSFGTTSYEQYF